Presented here are 5 T cell receptor beta chains from one specimen sequenced in a study of neurological immune-mediated disorders. TCRdb analysed the 5' RACE reads with MiXCR anew, one entry per CDR3 protein. The sample consists of 25,000 to 35,000 distinct CDR3 sequences, more than 14% of them appearing once. Sequencing was performed on PBMCs. All receptors come from a man in his 70s in good health.

This clonotype was seen repeatedly, ten times or more. The rearrangement links TRBV7-2 to TRBJ1-5; D is unresolved. Germline CDR1 reads SGHTA; CDR2 reads FQGNSA. CDR3 length equals 15 residues. Trimming pared 3 bases from V and 3 bases from J, leaving 12 bases between. CDR3 nucleotide sequence: TGTGCCAGCAGCTTCTCTTCAGGTTCCAATCAGCCCCAGCATTTT. Amino acid sequence: CASSFSSGSNQPQHF.

In this sample, this clonotype turned up many times. CDR3 nucleotides: TGCAGTGCGCAAGACTCGAGAACCACAGATACGCAGTATTTT. This gives the protein CSAQDSRTTDTQYF. The rearrangement uses TRBV20-1 and TRBJ2-3; D is unresolved. CDR3 length equals 14 residues. From germline, CDR1 is DFQATT and CDR2 SNEGSKA (reference sequence). Trimming took off 6 bases at V and 2 bases at J, with 15 bases between the two ends.

This clonotype was observed many times. This chain joins TRBV7-9 and TRBJ1-4, with 8 bases identical to TRBD1. The CDR3 is made up of 18 amino acids. Germline V lookup: CDR1 SEHNR, CDR2 FQNEAQ (reference sequence). V shed 3 bases, J shed 0 bases, and the junction held 9 bases outside the gene matches. DNA of the CDR3: TGTGCCAGCAGCTTTGACAGGGGTGTGGGGGCAACTAATGAAAAACTGTTTTTT. It specifies CASSFDRGVGATNEKLFF.

The sample holds many counts of this clonotype. The V call is TRBV20-1, the J call TRBJ2-1; D is perhaps TRBD1 or TRBD2 (5 bases each). Germline V gene data show CDR1 as DFQATT and CDR2 as SNEGSKA (reference sequence). The CDR3 contains 13 residues. Trimming pared 0 bases from V and 11 bases from J, leaving 14 bases between. CDR3: CSARDRDGIKQFF. The DNA of the CDR3 is TGCAGTGCTAGAGACAGGGACGGAATTAAGCAGTTCTTC.

This clonotype was observed at least ten times. The V call is TRBV20-1, the J call TRBJ1-4, with D hard to call. V was cut by 6 bases and J by 6 bases, with 5 bases left in between. This CDR3 has 10 residues. CDR1 and CDR2 (germline): DFQATT, SNEGSKA (reference sequence). The CDR3 loop is CSAYDEKLFF. The CDR3 DNA reads TGCAGTGCCTACGATGAAAAACTGTTTTTT.